This T cell receptor (beta chain) was recorded in a study of Ad26.COV2.S vaccination and SARS-CoV-2 variants. Documented treatment: around 19 received Ad26.COV2.S at low or high dose, single or two shots; 5 received placebo; per-sample allocation not given. Samples came from day 63 after the first vaccine or placebo injection. Profiling relied on immunoSEQ multiplex PCR, and the TCRdb table lists in-frame clones only, not all of them. In the table there are about 350,000 clones, approximately 86% of which are singletons. The CDR3 extends over 13 amino acids. V lost 0 bases and J 4 bases, leaving 5 bases between the germline ends. Germline V gene lookup returns CDR1 SGHRS and CDR2 YFSETQ. Remarks on this clone: This sample includes further DNA sequences coding for the same CDR3.

Sequencing used peripheral blood, obtained in a trial of Ad26.COV2.S vaccine versus placebo. This chain uses TRBV5-1 with TRBJ1-3; D call uncertain. The sequence came from a person between 18 and 65 years old who received the Ad26.COV2.S COVID-19 vaccine or a placebo. The CDR3 DNA sequence: TGCGCCAGCAGCTTGGCCGAGGGAAACACCATATATTTT. It specifies CASSLAEGNTIYF. The variable domain in full, with the rest retrieved from reference TRBV5-1 and TRBJ1-3, is KAGVTQTPRYLIKTRGQQVTLSCSPISGHRSVSWYQQTPGQGLQFLFEYFSETQRNKGNFPGRFSGRQFSNSRSEMNVSTLELGDSALYLCASSLAEGNTIYFGEGSWLTVV.